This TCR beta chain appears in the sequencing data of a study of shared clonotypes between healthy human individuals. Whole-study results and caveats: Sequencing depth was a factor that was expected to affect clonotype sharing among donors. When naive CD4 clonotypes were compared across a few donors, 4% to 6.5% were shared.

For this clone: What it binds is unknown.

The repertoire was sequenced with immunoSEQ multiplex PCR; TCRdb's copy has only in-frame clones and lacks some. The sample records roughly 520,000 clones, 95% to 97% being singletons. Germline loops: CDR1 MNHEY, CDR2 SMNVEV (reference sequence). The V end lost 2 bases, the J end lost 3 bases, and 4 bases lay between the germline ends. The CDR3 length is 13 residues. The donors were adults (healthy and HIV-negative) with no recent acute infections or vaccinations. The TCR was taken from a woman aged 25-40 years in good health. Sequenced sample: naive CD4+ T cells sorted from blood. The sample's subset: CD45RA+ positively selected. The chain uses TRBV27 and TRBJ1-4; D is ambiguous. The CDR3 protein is CASSLTSNEKLFF. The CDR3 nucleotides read TGTGCCAGCAGTTTAACCTCTAATGAAAAACTGTTTTTT.